This T cell receptor beta chain is drawn from a study of cytomegalovirus exposure and HLA in healthy donors. This clone was seen only once. Its specificity is not known. CDR3 length: 14 residues. With 0 bases removed from V and 5 bases from J, the gap between germline ends came to 10 bases. Germline CDR1 reads PRHDT; CDR2 reads FYEKMQ (reference sequence). Study-level results: In vitro experiments confirmed that a few CMV-associated chains were specific for CMV antigens.

Libraries were prepared by immunoSEQ multiplex PCR; TCRdb keeps only in-frame clonotypes and omits some of them. The sample yields tens of thousands of clones, approximately 97% seen once. The origin of this receptor is a woman between 18 and 29 years old in good health and CMV-seropositive. The chain carries TRBV13 and TRBJ1-2, with no clear D. The specimen sequenced was PBMCs. The CDR3 nucleotides are TGTGCCAGCAGCTTAGGAACAGCCGCGTATGGCTACACCTTC. It is translated as CASSLGTAAYGYTF. Supplemented by reference TRBV13 and TRBJ1-2, the full variable domain reads AAGVIQSPRHLIKEKRETATLKCYPIPRHDTVYWYQQGPGQDPQFLISFYEKMQSDKGSIPDRFSAQQFSDYHSELNMSSLELGDSALYFCASSLGTAAYGYTFGSGTRLTVV.